This T cell receptor (beta chain) derives from a study of vaccination effects on CD4 cells after COVID-19. Study-level information: A few million PBMC per well received about 10 IU/ml IL-2 and 9 to 10 ug/ml peptides in culture.

For this clone: Its cognate antigen is unknown.

The protocol was immunoSEQ multiplex PCR, while the TCRdb copy is restricted to in-frame clones and leaves out a portion. The sample has approximately 60,000 clones; 78% are singletons. Culture lasted under 13 days before CD4+ T cell isolation. Two-dose BNT162b2 or mRNA-1273 vaccination was given to participants. Vaccine recipients had no previous SARS-CoV-2 infection; their nucleocapsid antibodies were negative. On days 3 and 7, fresh IL-2 medium replaced half the medium. CDR3 length: 15 amino acids. V shed 8 bases and J shed 0 bases, with 13 bases lying between them. CDR1 and CDR2 (germline): SNHLY, FYNNEI.

This clonotype was sampled from a human donor who received a COVID-19 vaccine. The rearrangement uses TRBV2 and TRBJ1-4; no clear D. The sample was CD4+ T cells from PBMCs cultured without peptide, taken after COVID-19 vaccination. Here the CDR3 DNA reads TGTGCCAGCGGAGGAAGGATTGCAACTAATGAAAAACTGTTTTTT. It codes for CASGGRIATNEKLFF.